Listed here are 2 T cell receptor beta chains from one sample, sequenced in a study of blood T cell repertoires in COVID-19. Profiled with immunoSEQ multiplex PCR; TCRdb holds only in-frame clones, not every one. The sample has 450,000 to 500,000 clones, approximately 85% seen once. Sequencing was carried out using peripheral blood. The receptors here all came from a human donor in a cohort sampled during active COVID-19.

This chain links TRBV5-4 with TRBJ1-5; weak D call: TRBD1 (5 bases). The CDR3 extends over 19 amino acids. Trimming cost V 2 bases and J 2 bases, with 23 bases left between them. Germline V gene lookup returns CDR1 SGHNT and CDR2 YYREEE (reference sequence). The CDR3 sequence: CASSFLASAQGIGNQPQHF. The DNA of the CDR3 is TGTGCCAGCAGCTTCCTCGCTTCAGCCCAGGGTATTGGCAATCAGCCCCAGCATTTT.

This chain uses TRBV7-2 with TRBJ2-5, with 7 nucleotides matching TRBD1. The germline CDR1 and CDR2 sequences are SGHTA and FQGNSA. The CDR3 extends over 16 amino acids. The ends lost 5 bases at V and 4 bases at J; junction bases unmatched: 13. CDR3: CASSQRDSPGGETQYF. In DNA form, the CDR3 reads TGTGCCAGCAGCCAACGGGACAGCCCTGGTGGAGAGACCCAGTACTTC.